A selection of T cell receptor beta chains follows, all from one sample in a study of early T cells in non-severe SARS-CoV-2 infection. TCRdb used MiXCR to reprocess the 5' RACE reads, holding one entry per CDR3 protein. The profile covers about 80,000 distinct CDR3 sequences, with 10% to 15% appearing a single time and roughly 3.2% taken by the ten largest. The sequenced material came from whole blood. These TCRs come from an adult who was a healthcare worker with PCR-confirmed SARS-CoV-2 infection or an uninfected control (not recorded which). CDR3s include the opening cysteine and the closing phenylalanine or tryptophan. A D gene is named only where the DNA matches it firmly. Only part of the rows carry a size: once, few, many, or a class if the clone is expanded.

d_call	v_call	clone_size	j_call	cdr3_aa	cdr3_nt
NA	TRBV3-1	NA	TRBJ2-1	CASSQALSSYNEQFF	TGTGCCAGCAGCCAAGCATTAAGCTCCTACAATGAGCAGTTCTTC
TRBD2	TRBV28	many	TRBJ2-3	CASSASGDTDTQYF	TGTGCCAGCAGTGCTAGCGGGGACACAGATACGCAGTATTTT
TRBD2	TRBV7-2	few	TRBJ2-1	CASTTTAGANYNEQFF	TGTGCCAGCACCACAACAGCGGGAGCAAACTACAATGAGCAGTTCTTC
TRBD1	TRBV7-2	few	TRBJ1-5	CASSSADRGLSNQPQHF	TGTGCCAGCAGCTCAGCGGACAGGGGGCTTAGCAATCAGCCCCAGCATTTT
TRBD1	TRBV28	few	TRBJ1-1	CASSLWIAGGNTEAFF	TGTGCCAGCAGTTTATGGATAGCAGGGGGGAACACTGAAGCTTTCTTT
TRBD2	TRBV5-8	NA	TRBJ2-1	CASRERGGANEQFF	TGTGCCAGCAGGGAGCGGGGAGGGGCCAATGAGCAGTTCTTC
NA	TRBV22-1	NA	TRBJ1-2	CPGSARRGYGYTF	TGTCCTGGGAGCGCACGCAGGGGCTATGGCTACACCTTC
NA	TRBV7-3	NA	TRBJ2-1	CASSLTATGADNEQFF	TGTGCCAGCAGCTTAACGGCTACGGGAGCTGACAATGAGCAGTTCTTC
TRBD2	TRBV24-1	NA	TRBJ2-1	CATSDRRTSGSVQFF	TGTGCCACCAGTGACCGAAGGACTAGCGGGAGCGTGCAGTTCTTC
NA	TRBV19	few	TRBJ2-7	CASSPGTYEQYF	TGTGCCAGTAGTCCAGGGACCTACGAGCAGTACTTC
NA	TRBV10-1	few	TRBJ2-2	CASSERQDTGELFF	TGCGCCAGCAGTGAAAGACAGGACACCGGGGAGCTGTTTTTT
NA	TRBV20-1	many	TRBJ1-3	CSASTLTASGNTIYF	TGCAGTGCTAGTACGCTCACAGCCTCTGGAAACACCATATATTTT
NA	TRBV7-2	NA	TRBJ1-6	CASSSGVNSPLHF	TGTGCCAGCAGCTCGGGGGTCAATTCACCCCTCCACTTT
TRBD2	TRBV4-1	NA	TRBJ2-1	CASSQRAREVYNEQFF	TGCGCCAGCAGCCAACGTGCGCGGGAGGTATACAATGAGCAGTTCTTC
NA	TRBV28	NA	TRBJ2-3	CASSLVAGSTDTQYF	TGTGCCAGCAGTTTAGTCGCGGGAAGCACAGATACGCAGTATTTT
NA	TRBV5-4	NA	TRBJ2-1	CASSLGRASRSYNEQFF	TGTGCCAGCAGCTTGGGGAGGGCTTCCCGCTCCTACAATGAGCAGTTCTTC
TRBD2	TRBV5-1	few	TRBJ2-7	CASSLGTSGDEQYF	TGCGCCAGCAGCCTTGGGACTAGCGGGGACGAGCAGTACTTC
TRBD1	TRBV6-7	few	TRBJ2-2	CASNIQGLGELFF	TGTGCCAGCAATATACAGGGGTTAGGGGAGCTGTTTTTT
NA	TRBV19	many	TRBJ2-1	CASRVDRERAYNEQFF	TGTGCCAGTAGAGTGGACCGTGAACGGGCCTACAATGAGCAGTTCTTC
NA	TRBV7-9	many	TRBJ2-7	CASSHWDVEAYEQYF	TGTGCCAGCAGCCACTGGGACGTAGAAGCCTACGAGCAGTACTTC
NA	TRBV29-1	many	TRBJ1-2	CSVEYNYGYTF	TGCAGCGTTGAGTATAACTATGGCTACACCTTC
NA	TRBV5-5	NA	TRBJ2-3	CASSLAVAEGGDTQYF	TGTGCCAGCAGCTTGGCCGTGGCGGAGGGGGGAGATACGCAGTATTTT
TRBD2	TRBV20-1	many	TRBJ2-3	CSAREREASDTQYF	TGCAGTGCTAGGGAGCGGGAGGCCTCAGATACGCAGTATTTT
NA	TRBV3-1	NA	TRBJ1-1	CASSQEGFTEAFF	TGTGCCAGCAGCCAGGAGGGATTCACTGAAGCTTTCTTT
TRBD1	TRBV11-2	many	TRBJ2-7	CASSTRGQAYEQYF	TGTGCCAGCAGCACCAGGGGGCAAGCCTACGAGCAGTACTTC
NA	TRBV6-5	many	TRBJ1-2	CASSPGRESYGYTF	TGTGCCAGCAGCCCCGGGAGGGAGTCCTATGGCTACACCTTC
NA	TRBV3-1	few	TRBJ2-3	CASSQKRDLSTDTQYF	TGTGCCAGCAGCCAAAAGAGGGATCTTAGCACAGATACGCAGTATTTT
TRBD1	TRBV20-1	NA	TRBJ2-5	CSARGDRGSKTQYF	TGCAGTGCTAGAGGGGACAGGGGGTCAAAGACCCAGTACTTC
NA	TRBV29-1	few	TRBJ2-5	CSVESQPQETQYF	TGCAGCGTTGAGTCTCAACCCCAAGAGACCCAGTACTTC
NA	TRBV2	NA	TRBJ2-1	CASKQALYNEQFF	TGTGCCAGCAAGCAGGCTCTCTACAATGAGCAGTTCTTC
TRBD2	TRBV20-1	many	TRBJ2-1	CSALQGLAALSSYNEQFF	TGCAGTGCCCTTCAGGGACTAGCGGCTCTGAGCTCCTACAATGAGCAGTTCTTC
NA	TRBV18	many	TRBJ1-1	CASSPNEPMNTEAFF	TGTGCCAGCTCACCGAACGAACCCATGAACACTGAAGCTTTCTTT
NA	TRBV20-1	many	TRBJ2-7	CSARDLTGRNEQYF	TGCAGTGCTAGAGACCTCACAGGCCGAAACGAGCAGTACTTC
NA	TRBV27	many	TRBJ2-3	CASSPQGPSTDTQYF	TGTGCCAGCAGCCCCCAGGGCCCCAGCACAGATACGCAGTATTTT
TRBD2	TRBV4-2	NA	TRBJ2-1	CASSLTSGSSDEQFF	TGTGCCAGCAGCCTTACTAGCGGGTCGTCGGATGAGCAGTTCTTC
NA	TRBV20-1	few	TRBJ1-5	CSARDGLHQPQHF	TGCAGTGCTAGAGACGGGTTGCATCAGCCCCAGCATTTT
NA	TRBV3-1	few	TRBJ1-5	CASSQAGRQSSNQPQHF	TGTGCCAGCAGCCAAGCGGGGCGGCAATCTAGCAATCAGCCCCAGCATTTT
NA	TRBV2	many	TRBJ1-5	CASRTEGNQPQHF	TGTGCCAGCAGGACAGAGGGCAATCAGCCCCAGCATTTT
NA	TRBV7-9	few	TRBJ2-2	CASSPQGRRELFF	TGTGCCAGCAGCCCGCAGGGGAGGAGGGAGCTGTTTTTT
TRBD2	TRBV20-1	many	TRBJ2-1	CSAPTSGGNEQFF	TGCAGTGCCCCGACTAGCGGGGGTAATGAGCAGTTCTTC
NA	TRBV20-1	once	TRBJ1-1	CSARGSLDFEAFF	TGCAGTGCTAGAGGATCCCTTGATTTTGAAGCTTTCTTT
NA	TRBV2	few	TRBJ2-7	CASKVLRSPYEQYF	TGTGCCAGCAAGGTCTTGCGGAGTCCCTACGAGCAGTACTTC